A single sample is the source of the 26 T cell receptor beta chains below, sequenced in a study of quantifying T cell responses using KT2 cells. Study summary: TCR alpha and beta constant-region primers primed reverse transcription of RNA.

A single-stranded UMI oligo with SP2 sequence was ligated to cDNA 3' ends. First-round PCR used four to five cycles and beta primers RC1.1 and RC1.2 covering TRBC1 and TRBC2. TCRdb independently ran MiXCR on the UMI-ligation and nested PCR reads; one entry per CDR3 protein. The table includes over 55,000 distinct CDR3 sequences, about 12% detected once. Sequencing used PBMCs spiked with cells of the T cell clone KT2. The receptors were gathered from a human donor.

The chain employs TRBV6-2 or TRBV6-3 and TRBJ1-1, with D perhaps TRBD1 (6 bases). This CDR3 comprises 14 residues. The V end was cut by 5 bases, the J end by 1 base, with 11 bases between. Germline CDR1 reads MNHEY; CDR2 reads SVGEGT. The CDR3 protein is CASSPRGQNTEAFF. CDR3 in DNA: TGTGCCAGCAGTCCAAGGGGACAGAACACTGAAGCTTTCTTT.

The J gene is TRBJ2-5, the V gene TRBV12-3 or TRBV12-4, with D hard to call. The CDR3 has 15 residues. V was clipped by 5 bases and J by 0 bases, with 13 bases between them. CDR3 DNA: TGTGCCAGCAGTATAGACACCACCAACCAAGAGACCCAGTACTTC. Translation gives CASSIDTTNQETQYF.

The CDR3 protein is CATSRDNDMGNQPQHF. CDR3 in DNA: TGTGCCACCAGCCGGGACAATGATATGGGCAATCAGCCCCAGCATTTT. The chain employs TRBV24-1 and TRBJ1-5, with D perhaps matching TRBD1 (6 bases). The length of the CDR3 is 16 residues. The V gene lost 7 bases and the J gene lost 2 bases, with 17 bases spanning the gap. The germline V gene encodes CDR1 KGHDR and CDR2 SFDVKD.

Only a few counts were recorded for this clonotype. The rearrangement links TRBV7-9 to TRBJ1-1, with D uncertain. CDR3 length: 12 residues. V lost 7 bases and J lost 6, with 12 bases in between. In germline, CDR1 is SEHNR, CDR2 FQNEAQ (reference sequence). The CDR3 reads CASTEGFPEAFF. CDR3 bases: TGTGCCAGCACGGAGGGTTTCCCTGAAGCTTTCTTT.

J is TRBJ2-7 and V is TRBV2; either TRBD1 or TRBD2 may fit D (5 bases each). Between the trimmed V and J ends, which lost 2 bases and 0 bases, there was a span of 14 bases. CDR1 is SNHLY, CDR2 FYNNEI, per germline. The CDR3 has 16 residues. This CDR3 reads CASSELWGKASYEQYF. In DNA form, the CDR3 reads TGTGCCAGCAGTGAACTTTGGGGGAAAGCCTCCTACGAGCAGTACTTC.

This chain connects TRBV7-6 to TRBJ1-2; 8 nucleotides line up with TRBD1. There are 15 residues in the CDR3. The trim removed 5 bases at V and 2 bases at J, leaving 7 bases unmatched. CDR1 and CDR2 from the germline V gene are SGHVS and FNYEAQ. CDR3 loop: CASSLGTGLNYGYTF. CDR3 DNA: TGTGCCAGCAGCCTTGGGACAGGACTCAACTATGGCTACACCTTC.

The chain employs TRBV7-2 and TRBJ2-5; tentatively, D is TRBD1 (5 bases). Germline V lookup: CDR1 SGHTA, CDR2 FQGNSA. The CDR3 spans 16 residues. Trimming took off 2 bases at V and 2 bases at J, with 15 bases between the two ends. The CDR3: CASSLQVGQGQETQYF. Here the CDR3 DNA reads TGTGCCAGCAGCTTACAAGTCGGGCAGGGTCAAGAGACCCAGTACTTC. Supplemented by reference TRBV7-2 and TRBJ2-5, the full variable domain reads GAGVSQSPSNKVTEKGKDVELRCDPISGHTALYWYRQSLGQGLEFLIYFQGNSAPDKSGLPSDRFSAERTGGSVSTLTIQRTQQEDSAVYLCASSLQVGQGQETQYFGPGTRLLVL.

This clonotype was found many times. The CDR3 nucleotides read TGCAGCGTCGAATTCTCTGGGGCCAACGTCCTGACTTTC. Its protein is CSVEFSGANVLTF. V is TRBV29-1 and J is TRBJ2-6; D remains ambiguous. This CDR3 has 13 residues. V lost 6 bases and J 0 bases, leaving 6 bases between the germline ends. Germline CDR1 is SQVTM and CDR2 is ANQGSEA.

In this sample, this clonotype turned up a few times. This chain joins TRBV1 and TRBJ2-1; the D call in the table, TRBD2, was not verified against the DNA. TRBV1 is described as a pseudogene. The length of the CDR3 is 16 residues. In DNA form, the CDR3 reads TGCACCAGCAGCCAAGATCGGGCTAGCGGGATGTATGAGCAGTTCTTC. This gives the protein CTSSQDRASGMYEQFF.

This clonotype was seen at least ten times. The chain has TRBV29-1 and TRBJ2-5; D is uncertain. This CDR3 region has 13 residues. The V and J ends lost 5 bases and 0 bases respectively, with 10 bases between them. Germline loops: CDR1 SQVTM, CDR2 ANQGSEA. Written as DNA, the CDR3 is TGCAGCGTTCTCGCCGAGTACCAAGAGACCCAGTACTTC. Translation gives CSVLAEYQETQYF.

CDR3 amino acids: CASSAHRGTGNQPQHF. The CDR3 coding sequence is TGTGCCAGCAGTGCCCACCGAGGCACTGGCAATCAGCCCCAGCATTTT. The V gene is TRBV6-1, the J gene TRBJ1-5; D remains unclear. The CDR3 is made up of 16 amino acids. Germline V gene lookup returns CDR1 MNHNS and CDR2 SASEGT. Deletions cut 4 bases from V and 2 bases from J, with 15 bases between.

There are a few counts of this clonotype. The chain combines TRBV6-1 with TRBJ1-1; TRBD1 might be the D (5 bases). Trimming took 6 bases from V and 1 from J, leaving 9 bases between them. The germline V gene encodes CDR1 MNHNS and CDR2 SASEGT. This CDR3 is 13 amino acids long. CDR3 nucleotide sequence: TGTGCCAGCAGGAAAACAGGGAACACTGAAGCTTTCTTT. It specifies CASRKTGNTEAFF.

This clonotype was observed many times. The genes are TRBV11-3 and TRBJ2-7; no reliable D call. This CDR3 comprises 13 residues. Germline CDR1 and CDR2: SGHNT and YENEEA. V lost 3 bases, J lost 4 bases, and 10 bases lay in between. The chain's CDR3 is CASSFQDRYEQYF. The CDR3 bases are TGTGCCAGCAGCTTTCAGGATCGGTACGAGCAGTACTTC.

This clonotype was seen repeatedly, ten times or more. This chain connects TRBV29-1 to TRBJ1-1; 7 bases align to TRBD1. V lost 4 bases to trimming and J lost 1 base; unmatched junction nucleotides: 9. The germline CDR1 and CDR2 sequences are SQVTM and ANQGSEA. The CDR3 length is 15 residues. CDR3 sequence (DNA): TGCAGCGTTGGATATCGACCAGGGGGGAACACTGAAGCTTTCTTT. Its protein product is CSVGYRPGGNTEAFF.

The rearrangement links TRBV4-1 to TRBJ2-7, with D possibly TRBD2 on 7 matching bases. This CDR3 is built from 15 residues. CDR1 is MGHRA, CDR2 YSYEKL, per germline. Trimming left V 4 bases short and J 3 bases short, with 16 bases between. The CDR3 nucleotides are TGCGCCAGCAGCCTCCCCGGGCGGGGGCACTACGAGCAGTACTTC. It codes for CASSLPGRGHYEQYF.

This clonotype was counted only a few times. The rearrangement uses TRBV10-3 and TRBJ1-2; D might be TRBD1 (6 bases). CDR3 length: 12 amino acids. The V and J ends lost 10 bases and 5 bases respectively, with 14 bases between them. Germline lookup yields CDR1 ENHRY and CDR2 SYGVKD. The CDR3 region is CASQGGDYGYTF. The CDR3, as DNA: TGTGCCAGCCAAGGGGGGGATTATGGCTACACCTTC.

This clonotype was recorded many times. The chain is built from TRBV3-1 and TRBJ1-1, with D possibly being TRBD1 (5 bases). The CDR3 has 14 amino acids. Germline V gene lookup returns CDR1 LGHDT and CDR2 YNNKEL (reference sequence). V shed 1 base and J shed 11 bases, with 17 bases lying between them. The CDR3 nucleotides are TGTGCCAGCAGCCAAGGCGTCATGGGGACGGTGGCTTTCTTT. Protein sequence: CASSQGVMGTVAFF. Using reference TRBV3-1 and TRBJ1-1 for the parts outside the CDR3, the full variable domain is DTAVSQTPKYLVTQMGNDKSIKCEQNLGHDTMYWYKQDSKKFLKIMFSYNNKELIINETVPNRFSPKSPDKAHLNLHINSLELGDSAVYFCASSQGVMGTVAFFGQGTRLTVV.

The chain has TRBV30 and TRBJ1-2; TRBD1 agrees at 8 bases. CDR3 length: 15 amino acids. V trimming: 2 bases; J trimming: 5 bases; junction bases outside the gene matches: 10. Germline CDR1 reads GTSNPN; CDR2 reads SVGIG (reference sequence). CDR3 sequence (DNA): TGTGCCTGGAGTCCTGGACAGGGAGTACCTTATGGCTACACCTTC. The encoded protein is CAWSPGQGVPYGYTF.

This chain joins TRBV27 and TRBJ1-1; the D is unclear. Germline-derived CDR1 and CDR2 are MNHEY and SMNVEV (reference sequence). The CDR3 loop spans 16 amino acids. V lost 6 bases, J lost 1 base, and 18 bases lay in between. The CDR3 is CASSAASDGSNTEAFF. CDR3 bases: TGTGCCAGCAGCGCCGCGAGCGACGGTTCGAACACTGAAGCTTTCTTT.

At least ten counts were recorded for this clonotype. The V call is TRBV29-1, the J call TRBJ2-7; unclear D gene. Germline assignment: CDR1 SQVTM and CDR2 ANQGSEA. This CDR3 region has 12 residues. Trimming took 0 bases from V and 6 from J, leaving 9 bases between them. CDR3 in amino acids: CSVEEGMAEQYF. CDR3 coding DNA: TGCAGCGTTGAAGAAGGGATGGCCGAGCAGTACTTC.

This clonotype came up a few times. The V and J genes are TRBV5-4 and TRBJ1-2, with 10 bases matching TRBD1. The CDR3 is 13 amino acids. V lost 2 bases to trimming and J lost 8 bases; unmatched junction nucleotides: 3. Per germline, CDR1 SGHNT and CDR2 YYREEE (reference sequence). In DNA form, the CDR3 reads TGTGCCAGCAGCTTCGGACAGGGGGAAGGCTACACCTTC. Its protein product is CASSFGQGEGYTF.

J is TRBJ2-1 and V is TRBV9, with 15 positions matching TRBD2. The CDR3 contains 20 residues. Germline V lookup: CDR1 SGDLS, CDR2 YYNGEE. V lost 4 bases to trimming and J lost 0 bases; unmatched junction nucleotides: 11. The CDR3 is CASSPGTSGGLRSSYNEQFF. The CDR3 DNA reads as TGTGCCAGCAGCCCCGGGACTAGCGGGGGGCTACGGAGCTCCTACAATGAGCAGTTCTTC.

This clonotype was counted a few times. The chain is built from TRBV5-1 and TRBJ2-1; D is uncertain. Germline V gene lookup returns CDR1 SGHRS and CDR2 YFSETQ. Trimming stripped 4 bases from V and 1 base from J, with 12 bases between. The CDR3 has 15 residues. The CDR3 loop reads CASSPEVKSYNEQFF. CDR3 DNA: TGCGCCAGCAGCCCTGAGGTGAAGTCCTACAATGAGCAGTTCTTC.

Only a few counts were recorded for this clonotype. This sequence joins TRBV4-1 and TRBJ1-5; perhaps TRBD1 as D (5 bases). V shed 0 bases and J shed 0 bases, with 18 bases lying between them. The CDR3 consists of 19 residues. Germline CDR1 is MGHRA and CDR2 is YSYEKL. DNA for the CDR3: TGCGCCAGCAGCCAAGATACGGGGTACCTTGGGGGTAGCAATCAGCCCCAGCATTTT. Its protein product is CASSQDTGYLGGSNQPQHF.

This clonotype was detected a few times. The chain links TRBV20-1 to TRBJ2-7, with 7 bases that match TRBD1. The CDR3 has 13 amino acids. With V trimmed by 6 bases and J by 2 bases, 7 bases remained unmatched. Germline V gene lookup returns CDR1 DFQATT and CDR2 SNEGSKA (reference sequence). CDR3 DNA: TGCAGTGCCTCCGCCGGGACAGCCTACGAGCAGTACTTC. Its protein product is CSASAGTAYEQYF.

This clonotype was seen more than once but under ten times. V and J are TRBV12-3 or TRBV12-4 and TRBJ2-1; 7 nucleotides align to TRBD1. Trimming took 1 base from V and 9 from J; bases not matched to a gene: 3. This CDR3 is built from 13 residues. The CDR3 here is CASSLVAGGEQFF. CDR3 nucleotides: TGTGCCAGCAGTTTAGTCGCAGGGGGTGAGCAGTTCTTC.